The present entry profiles one T cell receptor beta chain with its context. This clone was detected a few times. Its target antigen remains unknown. No quality values exist for individual bases; no much larger clone is one base distant. The sample is drawn from a study of blood T cell repertoires in COVID-19 (TCRdb year 2020). The study in broad terms: Samples from collaborators originated in the United States, Italy and Spain and spanned both the acute and convalescent phases of COVID-19. Where available, HLA class I and class II types were obtained from metadata supplied by the sample provider rather than from assay-based typing. Nearly every sample came with metadata listing a de-identified subject ID, COVID-19 status, age in years and sex. Samples were obtained from the ongoing ImmuneRACE study (first 160 participants) and from 1,000 to 1,500 subjects provided by 6 global collaborators. A freely available public database, intended as a resource for researchers studying the immune response to SARS-CoV-2, is where the repertoires were released. The prospective study material was composed of cDNA or gDNA derived from T cells, B-cell-depleted T cells, or PBMCs. Subjects who had been exposed to COVID-19, were actively infected with it, or had recovered from it provided the deeply sampled blood TCRbeta repertoires that made up the dataset. Results and caveats for the whole study, not just this receptor: The amount of clinical and demographic metadata varied by source and participant and was provided uncurated.

Each collaborating institution followed its own protocols to collect whole blood in K2EDTA tubes. For TCRbeta analysis, collaborator samples were shipped as frozen whole blood, as isolated PBMCs, or as DNA extracted from either sample type. Trimming takes 0 bases off V and 3 bases off J; junction bases not matched to a gene: 8. The CDR3 contains 16 residues, cysteine and phenylalanine counted. The sequence is cut down to CDR3 DNA, 48 bases in frame from base 1. Looking up the germline V gene (reference sequence) yields CDR1 SGHNT and CDR2 YYREEE. TCRbeta CDR3 regions were amplified from genomic DNA by means of the immunoSEQ Assay, a bias-controlled multiplex PCR. The authors processed their data as follows. The number of nucleated cells in each sample was estimated from the amplification of reference gene primers within the assay. To quantify the absolute abundance of each unique TCRbeta CDR3 rearrangement, sequence reads were collapsed and filtered. Productive Simpson clonality was computed per sample as the square root of Simpson's diversity index over productive rearrangements. This immuneACCESS table, as held by TCRdb, lists in-frame sequences with V and J called but not all clones. Of the missing ones, under half trace to an unresolved V gene in checked studies; the others have no known cause. Clonal size and the V and J genes are those of that table, whereas D and trimming came from the DNA. The sample table shows about 150,000 clones, and 87% are seen once. The ten largest clones represent around 6.1% of the sample.

Sequencing was performed on peripheral blood. Recombination linked TRBV5-4 to TRBJ2-7; the central 8 bases match TRBD2. The receptor was derived from a man older than 75 with acute or convalescent COVID-19. The CDR3 is CASSLAVGGASYEQYF. The base sequence is TGTGCCAGCAGCTTGGCCGTCGGGGGGGCCAGCTACGAGCAGTACTTC.